This T cell receptor (beta chain) was sequenced for a study of shared clonotypes between healthy human individuals. Across the study: CD4 naive cells filled three plates per donor, CD4 memory three, CD8 naive two and CD8 memory one. General study results and limits: Researchers found naive subsets generally carried larger estimated richness than memory subsets. Among non-shared clonotypes, generation probabilities were lower than among those shared by all four donors. Depth of sequencing was expected to influence donor clonotype sharing.

With respect to this clone: No antigen is known for it. Other nucleotide sequences from this sample produce the same CDR3.

The assay was immunoSEQ multiplex PCR, and TCRdb's table has in-frame clones only and misses some. The sample consists of millions of clones, about 95% of them appearing once. CD45RO-negative CD8 cells positively selected for CCR7 made up the naive population, which excluded terminally differentiated effector memory CD45RA+ cells. The length of the CDR3 is 13 residues. Losses at the gene ends were 2 bases for V and 2 bases for J; bases not matched to a gene: 0. CDR1 WNHNN and CDR2 SYGVQD come from the germline V gene (reference sequence). Sequencing used naive CD8+ T cells sorted from blood. This clonotype originated in a man between 18 and 29 years old in good health. V usage is TRBV10-1 and J usage is TRBJ2-7, with 7 bases matching TRBD1. The DNA for the CDR3 is TGCGCCAGCAGTGAGGGGACAGCCTACGAGCAGTACTTC. Protein: CASSEGTAYEQYF.